Listed below are T cell receptor beta chains from one sample, sequenced in a study of blood T cell repertoires in COVID-19. Some clones are missing from TCRdb's copy, which holds only in-frame ones; the method was immunoSEQ multiplex PCR. In the table there are 80,000 to 100,000 clones, approximately 79% of which are singletons. Sequenced input: peripheral blood. These receptors were obtained from a man between 65 and 85 years old with active or convalescent COVID-19. The CDR3 runs from the conserved cysteine through the conserved F or W. A D gene is named only where the DNA matches it firmly. Size values are once, few and many counts, or a class for expanded clones, and some rows have none.

clone_size: NA
j_call: TRBJ1-1
d_call: NA
v_call: TRBV7-2
cdr3_aa: CASSWYFLNTEAFF

clone_size: NA
j_call: TRBJ1-6
d_call: TRBD1
v_call: TRBV6-5
cdr3_aa: CASRRDRDYNSPLHF

clone_size: NA
j_call: TRBJ2-3
d_call: TRBD2
v_call: TRBV7-3
cdr3_aa: CASSPLAGGPDTQYF

clone_size: NA
j_call: TRBJ1-2
d_call: NA
v_call: TRBV2
cdr3_aa: CASSLDRPRKDGYTF

clone_size: few
j_call: TRBJ1-2
d_call: NA
v_call: TRBV24-1
cdr3_aa: CATGAIYGYTF

clone_size: NA
j_call: TRBJ2-3
d_call: NA
v_call: TRBV9
cdr3_aa: CASSVGSGSDTQYF

clone_size: NA
j_call: TRBJ2-3
d_call: NA
v_call: TRBV27
cdr3_aa: CASSLQEGITDTQYF

clone_size: few
j_call: TRBJ1-1
d_call: NA
v_call: TRBV2
cdr3_aa: CASRVGVSEAFF

clone_size: NA
j_call: TRBJ1-2
d_call: TRBD1
v_call: TRBV6-6
cdr3_aa: CASTQGELGYTF

clone_size: NA
j_call: TRBJ2-5
d_call: NA
v_call: TRBV11-2
cdr3_aa: CASSPRPGETQYF

clone_size: NA
j_call: TRBJ2-7
d_call: NA
v_call: TRBV7-2
cdr3_aa: CASSRTADYEQYF

clone_size: NA
j_call: TRBJ2-3
d_call: NA
v_call: TRBV5-1
cdr3_aa: CASSLVGARTDTQYF

clone_size: NA
j_call: TRBJ2-5
d_call: TRBD2
v_call: TRBV2
cdr3_aa: CASSAGGQYF

clone_size: NA
j_call: TRBJ2-7
d_call: TRBD1
v_call: TRBV5-6
cdr3_aa: CASNIRDRGYEQYF

clone_size: once
j_call: TRBJ2-5
d_call: TRBD2
v_call: TRBV4-2
cdr3_aa: CASSQRGGAQGETQYF

clone_size: NA
j_call: TRBJ2-3
d_call: NA
v_call: TRBV2
cdr3_aa: CASSERTFSTDTQYF

clone_size: NA
j_call: TRBJ2-1
d_call: TRBD2
v_call: TRBV7-2
cdr3_aa: CASSATSGGMYNEQFF

clone_size: NA
j_call: TRBJ2-1
d_call: TRBD2
v_call: TRBV19
cdr3_aa: CASAMGGYNEQFF

clone_size: NA
j_call: TRBJ1-2
d_call: NA
v_call: TRBV5-1
cdr3_aa: CASSLHRETDGYTF

clone_size: NA
j_call: TRBJ1-5
d_call: NA
v_call: TRBV27
cdr3_aa: CATSRGIRDSNQPQHF

clone_size: NA
j_call: TRBJ2-2
d_call: NA
v_call: TRBV19
cdr3_aa: CASSHSGRFVAGELFF

clone_size: few
j_call: TRBJ1-1
d_call: TRBD1
v_call: TRBV5-1
cdr3_aa: CASSLPTGGNTEAFF

clone_size: once
j_call: TRBJ1-1
d_call: NA
v_call: TRBV18
cdr3_aa: CASSRFREVTEAFF

clone_size: NA
j_call: TRBJ1-1
d_call: TRBD1
v_call: TRBV27
cdr3_aa: CASSLSGGWTEAFF

clone_size: NA
j_call: TRBJ2-7
d_call: TRBD2
v_call: TRBV11-2
cdr3_aa: CASSLDPSGGYEQYF